This record concerns one T cell receptor (beta chain) sequence. This sample is part of a study of blood T cell repertoires in COVID-19. Study-level information: Collection of acute and convalescent COVID-19 samples took place in the United States, Italy and Spain. Sources were T cells, B-cell-depleted T cells, or PBMCs; the material itself was cDNA or gDNA.

Libraries were prepared by immunoSEQ multiplex PCR; TCRdb keeps only in-frame clonotypes and omits some of them. The table records about 160,000 clones, about 80% of them present only once. V was shortened by 4 bases and J by 0 bases, with 13 bases between the two germline ends. CDR1 and CDR2 (germline): SGHNT, YYREEE (reference sequence). CDR3 length: 15 residues. This receptor was obtained from a man in his fifties or sixties with acute or convalescent COVID-19. The specimen sequenced was peripheral blood. The chain joins TRBV5-4 to TRBJ1-1, with D possibly TRBD1 on 5 matching bases. The CDR3: CASSAPGAMNTEAFF. Here the CDR3 DNA reads TGTGCCAGCAGCGCGCCTGGGGCCATGAACACTGAAGCTTTCTTT.